The present TCR beta chain was sequenced within a study of technical replicates of blood from a few donors. Here immunoSEQ multiplex PCR was the method, and the copy in TCRdb shows in-frame clones only, minus some. The sample carries about 70,000 clones, around 97% recorded once. The length of the CDR3 is 15 residues. Deletions cut 6 bases from V and 4 bases from J, with 13 bases between. Germline CDR1 MNHNS, CDR2 SASEGT. This clonotype was obtained from a human donor in good health. The rearrangement links TRBV6-1 to TRBJ2-6, with D perhaps TRBD2 (6 bases). The sequenced material came from T cells isolated from PBMCs. The CDR3 coding sequence is TGTGCCAGCAGCCCCTTACGGGGGGGGGCCAACGTCCTGACTTTC. This codes for CASSPLRGGANVLTF.